The next 20 T cell receptor beta chains were all read from a single sample in a study of T cells in women clearing cervical HPV infection. Sequencing used immunoSEQ multiplex PCR; TCRdb keeps in-frame clones, though not all of them. This table lists under 40,000 clones. Material: blood buffy coat. All receptors derive from a woman between 18 and 69 years old with a cervical HPV16 infection that either progressed to CIN3+ or cleared (not recorded which).

Turning to this clone: The read comes to an end 3 residues before the CDR3 does, leaving the germline J gene to fill in the end. The chain carries TRBV5-4 and TRBJ2-2; the D gene is possibly TRBD2 (5 bases). Trimming cost V 4 bases and J 4 bases, with 11 bases left between them. CDR1 is SGHNT, CDR2 YYREEE, per germline (reference sequence). This CDR3 is 14 amino acids long. CDR3 residues: CASSGVGLTGELFF. The sequenced CDR3 bases are TGTGCCAGCAGCGGGGTAGGACTCACCGGGGAG.

Of note for this clone: Read sequence stops 3 residues before the CDR3 end, and the germline J gene provides the missing end. This chain connects TRBV7-7 to TRBJ2-5, with TRBD2 matching over 7 bases. There are 13 residues in the CDR3. From germline, CDR1 is SSHAT and CDR2 FNYEAQ (reference sequence). J was trimmed by 4 bases and V by 5 bases; bases with no gene match: 4. The part of the CDR3 DNA that was read is TGTGCCAGCAGCCAATCGGGGGGAGAGACC. Amino acid sequence: CASSQSGGET. The whole CDR3 sequence is CASSQSGGETQYF.

Concerning this clone itself: The observed sequence ends 3 residues before the CDR3 terminus, with the missing tail filled in from the germline J gene. The rearrangement uses TRBV14 and TRBJ1-2; D not certain. Trimming removed 0 bases at V and 4 bases at J, with 6 bases between. The V gene's germline CDR1 is SGHDN and CDR2 FVKESK. This CDR3 region has 13 residues. The CDR3 region is CASSQDRGYGYTF. CDR3 DNA (partial): TGTGCCAGCAGCCAAGACAGAGGCTATGGC.

In the case of this clone: With the read ending 3 residues before the CDR3 end, the germline J gene is used to fill in that end. V usage is TRBV6-1 and J usage is TRBJ1-1, with 10 bases identical to TRBD1. CDR3 length equals 13 residues. CDR1 is MNHNS, CDR2 SASEGT, per germline. Losses at the gene ends were 1 base for V and 7 bases for J; bases not matched to a gene: 0. The covered CDR3 bases are TGTGCCAGCAGTGAAGGGGACAGGGGTGAA. It is translated as CASSEGDRGE. The whole CDR3 region reads CASSEGDRGEAFF.

On this clone: The CDR3 end is not reached by the read, which stops 3 residues before it; the germline J gene fills it in. This chain joins TRBV20-1 and TRBJ1-5; TRBD1 matches 9 bases. Unmatched junction bases numbered 6, after V lost 5 bases and J lost 1 base. CDR1 DFQATT and CDR2 SNEGSKA come from the germline V gene (reference sequence). The CDR3 loop spans 15 amino acids. CDR3 sequence reads: CSAGGQGISNQPQHF. CDR3 DNA (partial): TGCAGTGCTGGAGGACAGGGGATAAGCAATCAGCCC.

Concerning this clone itself: Read coverage stops 3 residues before the CDR3 terminus; the germline J gene supplies the remainder. The chain is built from TRBV5-1 and TRBJ2-5, with 7 bases aligning to TRBD1. Per germline, CDR1 SGHRS and CDR2 YFSETQ. J gave up 0 bases and V 4 bases, and 9 bases lay outside the gene matches. The CDR3 has 16 residues. The CDR3 loop reads CASSIGGQGYQETQYF. The CDR3 bases that were read are TGCGCCAGCAGCATAGGGGGCCAGGGGTACCAAGAGACC.

Of note for this clone: Read coverage stops 3 residues before the CDR3 terminus; the germline J gene supplies the remainder. The chain employs TRBV5-4 and TRBJ2-3; TRBD1 is a possible D gene (5 bases). This CDR3 has 14 residues. Looked up from germline, CDR1 is SGHNT and CDR2 is YYREEE (reference sequence). The V end lost 3 bases, the J end lost 2 bases, and 10 bases lay between the germline ends. This CDR3 reads CASSSTGFTDTQYF. Incomplete CDR3 DNA: TGTGCCAGCAGCTCTACAGGCTTCACAGATACG.

Points on this clone: The read ends 3 residues shy of where the CDR3 ends; the end is completed using the germline J gene. The genes are TRBV6-2 or TRBV6-3 and TRBJ1-1; 8 nucleotides line up with TRBD1. The CDR3 has 15 residues. Germline V gene lookup returns CDR1 MNHEY and CDR2 SVGEGT. J gave up 3 bases and V 4 bases, and 7 bases lay outside the gene matches. The sequenced part of the CDR3 DNA is TGTGCCAGCAGTTCGTATCAGGGGGCCGACACTGAA. The encoded protein is CASSSYQGADTE. The whole CDR3 protein reads CASSSYQGADTEAFF.

Comments on this clone: The CDR3 end lies 3 residues beyond the end of the read and is filled in from the germline J gene. The chain combines TRBV11-2 with TRBJ2-3; 7 bases align to TRBD2. The CDR3 sequence is 15 residues long. Trimming removed 0 bases from V and 4 bases from J; junction bases left unmatched: 4. Germline loops: CDR1 SGHAT, CDR2 FQNNGV. CDR3 DNA, as far as it was read: TGTGCCAGCAGCTTAGACGGACTAGGTCCAGATACG. Protein: CASSLDGLGPDT. Given in full, the CDR3 is CASSLDGLGPDTQYF.

The covered CDR3 bases are TGTGCCTGGGGCGGGACTAGTAGGAATGAG. Residues: CAWGGTSRNE. The whole CDR3 is CAWGGTSRNEQFF. The chain links TRBV30 to TRBJ2-1, with 8 nucleotides matching TRBD2. The read stops 3 residues short of the end of the CDR3; the missing end is completed from the germline J gene. CDR3 size: 13 residues. In germline, CDR1 is GTSNPN, CDR2 SVGIG (reference sequence). The ends lost 5 bases at V and 7 bases at J; junction bases unmatched: 7.

As for this clone: The CDR3 goes on 3 residues after the read ends, and that part is filled in from the germline J gene. The chain uses TRBV5-1 and TRBJ2-3, with TRBD2 matching 11 bases. The CDR3 consists of 16 residues. V shed 4 bases and J 5 bases; nucleotides not matched to a gene: 9. CDR1 SGHRS and CDR2 YFSETQ come from the germline V gene. The DNA read from the CDR3 is TGCGCCAGCAGCGGAGTAGCGGGGGGGCAGGGAGATACG. Translation: CASSGVAGGQGDT. The complete CDR3 sequence is CASSGVAGGQGDTQYF.

A remark on this clone: The sequence runs out 3 residues before the end of the CDR3; the remainder is reconstructed from the germline J gene. The rearrangement links TRBV19 to TRBJ2-4; 11 positions agree with TRBD1. Per the germline V gene, CDR1 is LNHDA and CDR2 is SQIVND (reference sequence). The CDR3 is 14 residues long. CDR3: CASSTGDRGETQYF. CDR3 DNA (partial): TGTGCCAGTAGTACCGGGGACAGGGGGGAGACT.

Of note for this clone: The CDR3 is cut off 3 residues early in the read; its end comes from the germline J gene. The V call is TRBV11-2, the J call TRBJ1-5; perhaps TRBD1 as D (5 bases). Between the trimmed V and J ends, which lost 3 bases and 5 bases, there was a span of 8 bases. Per the germline V gene, CDR1 is SGHAT and CDR2 is FQNNGV. CDR3 size: 13 residues. The DNA read from the CDR3 is TGTGCCAGCAGCTTGGGGGGGGATCAGCCC. It specifies CASSLGGDQP. The complete CDR3 protein is CASSLGGDQPQHF. The whole variable domain, remainder taken from reference TRBV11-2 and TRBJ1-5, is EAGVAQSPRYKIIEKRQSVAFWCNPISGHATLYWYQQILGQGPKLLIQFQNNGVVDDSQLPKDRFSAERLKGVDSTLKIQPAKLEDSAVYLCASSLGGDQPQHFGDGTRLSIL.

With regard to this clone: Coverage ceases 3 residues before the CDR3 finishes, and the germline J gene fills in the end. The chain carries TRBV6-1 and TRBJ2-5; D may be TRBD2 (5 bases). Germline CDR1 is MNHNS and CDR2 is SASEGT. There are 13 residues in the CDR3. Trimming took off 3 bases at V and 5 bases at J, with 10 bases between the two ends. The CDR3 DNA, read in part, is TGTGCCAGCAGTGATACGGGGTTGGAGACC. Translated: CASSDTGLET. The complete CDR3 reads CASSDTGLETQYF.

Partial CDR3 DNA: TGTGCCAGTAGTAGAAACCCGGGACTAGCGAGCACAGATACG. Its translation: CASSRNPGLASTDT. The full CDR3 protein is CASSRNPGLASTDTQYF. The rearrangement links TRBV19 to TRBJ2-3, with 10 nucleotides matching TRBD2. From the germline J gene comes the end of the CDR3, since the read stops 3 residues before it. Germline V gene sequence: CDR1 LNHDA, CDR2 SQIVND (reference sequence). The length of the CDR3 is 17 residues. The V and J ends lost 4 bases and 0 bases, in that order; junction bases with no gene match: 7.

In regard to this clone: Coverage ceases 3 residues before the CDR3 finishes, and the germline J gene fills in the end. The rearrangement uses TRBV7-9 and TRBJ2-7; TRBD1 matches at 7 bases. The J segment lost 5 bases and the V segment lost 6 bases, leaving 7 bases of the junction unmatched. Germline V gene lookup returns CDR1 SEHNR and CDR2 FQNEAQ (reference sequence). This CDR3 region has 13 residues. CDR3 bases read: TGTGCCAGCAGGAAAGGGACAGTGAACGAG. Protein: CASRKGTVNE. The whole CDR3 reads CASRKGTVNEQYF. Variable domain in full (rest from reference TRBV7-9 and TRBJ2-7): DTGVSQNPRHKITKRGQNVTFRCDPISEHNRLYWYRQTLGQGPEFLTYFQNEAQLEKSRLLSDRFSAERPKGSFSTLEIQRTEQGDSAMYLCASRKGTVNEQYFGPGTRLTVT.

Turning to this clone: The observed sequence ends 3 residues before the CDR3 terminus, with the missing tail filled in from the germline J gene. The J gene is TRBJ2-3, the V gene TRBV12-3 or TRBV12-4, with TRBD2 matching 7 bases. The CDR3 extends over 14 amino acids. J lost 1 base, V lost 8 bases, and 6 bases had no gene match. CDR3 DNA, as far as it was read: TGTGCCAGCCAGCGGGATCAAGGCACAGATACG. Amino acid sequence: CASQRDQGTDT. From start to end, the CDR3 is CASQRDQGTDTQYF.

A remark on this clone: The read ends 3 residues early relative to the CDR3; the germline J gene fills the gap. The chain is built from TRBV14 and TRBJ2-3; D uncertain. V was pared by 3 bases and J by 1 base, with 14 bases between. There are 16 residues in the CDR3. CDR1 SGHDN and CDR2 FVKESK come from the germline V gene. This CDR3 reads CASSQFGQTRTDTQYF. The DNA read from the CDR3 is TGTGCCAGCAGCCAGTTTGGGCAAACACGCACAGATACG.

Turning to this clone: The CDR3 is cut off 3 residues early in the read; its end comes from the germline J gene. The chain links TRBV7-3 to TRBJ2-3, with D maybe TRBD1 (7 bases). The CDR3 is 13 residues long. Germline CDR1 and CDR2: SGHTA and FQGTGA. Trimming took off 6 bases at V and 8 bases at J, with 15 bases between the two ends. Partial CDR3 DNA: TGTGCCAGCAGTGAGACTAGACAGGGTACG. Translation gives CASSETRQGT. The complete CDR3 reads CASSETRQGTQYF.

Regarding this clone: The read ends 3 residues early relative to the CDR3; the germline J gene fills the gap. This chain links TRBV19 with TRBJ1-1; TRBD1 matches at 9 bases. Germline assignment: CDR1 LNHDA and CDR2 SQIVND (reference sequence). The CDR3 is 11 residues long. The CDR3: CASRTGGRAFF. The DNA read from the CDR3 is TGTGCCAGTAGGACAGGGGGAAGG.